This T cell receptor beta chain originates from a study of CD8 T cells in ankylosing spondylitis. Study-wide results and limits: It was reported that disease-linked clones were significantly enriched in matched ankylosing spondylitis synovial fluid.

For this clonotype: Its target is not known.

It was by quantitative 5'-RACE with molecular barcodes that TCR beta libraries were made. Each CDR3 protein gets one entry after TCRdb re-called the 5' RACE reads with MiXCR. The sample has approximately 100,000 distinct CDR3 sequences; approximately 25% are singletons. The sample taken for sequencing was synovial fluid, either unsorted or a sorted T cell fraction (not recorded which). This TCR derives from a male donor with ankylosing spondylitis.

CDR3 in DNA: TGCGCCAGCAGCTTCAAAGACCCCGCGAACACCGGGGAGCTGTTTTTT. The encoded protein is CASSFKDPANTGELFF. The V call is TRBV5-1, the J call TRBJ2-2; D remains unclear. The CDR3 loop spans 16 amino acids. From germline, CDR1 is SGHRS and CDR2 YFSETQ. Trimming cost V 2 bases and J 0 bases, with 11 bases left between them.